The 2 T cell receptor beta chains presented below share a single source sample, sequenced in a study of blood T cell repertoires in COVID-19. Only in-frame clones appear in the TCRdb table, and some are missing; sequencing was by immunoSEQ multiplex PCR. The sample has 150,000 or so clones; roughly 85% are singletons. The material sequenced was peripheral blood. The receptor source for this set is a woman aged 55-75 years with COVID-19, enrolled during active disease.

The chain employs TRBV2 and TRBJ2-1; D is possibly TRBD1 (7 bases). Trimming pared 7 bases from V and 7 bases from J, leaving 29 bases between. Per germline, CDR1 SNHLY and CDR2 FYNNEI. This CDR3 is built from 18 residues. The CDR3 region is CASMGGPLMHRGWNEQFF. CDR3 DNA sequence: TGTGCCAGCATGGGGGGACCGCTGATGCACAGGGGATGGAATGAGCAGTTCTTC.

V usage is TRBV20-1 and J usage is TRBJ2-1; 7 nucleotides match TRBD2. CDR1 and CDR2 (germline): DFQATT, SNEGSKA (reference sequence). Trimming cost V 3 bases and J 1 base; bases outside gene matches: 3. The CDR3 has 14 amino acids. CDR3: CSASRGGSYNEQFF. The CDR3 DNA sequence: TGCAGTGCTAGTCGGGGAGGGTCCTACAATGAGCAGTTCTTC.